Listed below are T cell receptor beta chains from one sample, sequenced in a study of cytomegalovirus exposure and HLA in healthy donors. Using immunoSEQ multiplex PCR, the repertoire was profiled, and TCRdb retains in-frame clones only, with some absent. The table records under 200,000 clones, around 88% of them present only once. Sequenced material: PBMCs. These receptors all stem from a woman between 18 and 29 years old in good health and CMV-seronegative. The CDR3 runs from the conserved cysteine through the conserved F or W. D genes are given only for firm matches. The listing skips clone size in some rows; elsewhere it reads once, few, many or a size class.

TRBV15	.	TRBD2	TRBJ2-1	TGTGCCACCAGTAACAGAGCGGGGGGGCAGAATGAGCAGTTCTTC	CATSNRAGGQNEQFF
TRBV19	few	.	TRBJ2-7	TGTGCCAGTAGTTACCGGGATCCGGTCCACTACGAGCAGTACTTC	CASSYRDPVHYEQYF
TRBV18	.	.	TRBJ1-3	TGTGCCAGCTCACCCGGGGTTACGGGATGGTCTGGAAACACCATATATTTT	CASSPGVTGWSGNTIYF
TRBV5-6	.	TRBD1	TRBJ1-1	TGTGCCAGCAGAACCCGACAGGGTATGAGCACTGAAGCTTTCTTT	CASRTRQGMSTEAFF
TRBV11-2	once	TRBD2	TRBJ2-2	TGTGCCAGCAGCTTTACGGGAGGGCCGACCGGGGAGCTGTTTTTT	CASSFTGGPTGELFF
TRBV7-9	.	TRBD1	TRBJ2-7	TGTGCCAGCAGCTTTGAGGGGGCGGCGTGCGAGCAGTACTTC	CASSFEGAACEQYF
TRBV11-3	.	.	TRBJ2-7	TGTGCCAGCAGCTTAAGCGCGGGCTACGAGCAGTACTTC	CASSLSAGYEQYF
TRBV19	.	TRBD2	TRBJ2-7	TGTGCCAGTAGCAACCGGGACTACTACGAGCAGTACTTC	CASSNRDYYEQYF
TRBV11-2	.	.	TRBJ2-7	TGTGCCAGCAGTATAGTGGGGAGGGAGCAGTACTTC	CASSIVGREQYF
TRBV7-2	.	.	TRBJ1-2	TGTGCCAGCAGCTTTTATTTGACAGGTGCAAATGGCTACACCTTC	CASSFYLTGANGYTF
TRBV1	.	.	TRBJ2-7	TGCACCAGCAGCCCCCCTGGGGGGGGGCGCGACGAGCAGTACTTC	CTSSPPGGGRDEQYF
TRBV7-9	.	TRBD1	TRBJ1-1	TGTGCCAGCAGCACCTCGGACAGGGGTATGAACACTGAAGCTTTCTTT	CASSTSDRGMNTEAFF
TRBV6-1	.	TRBD2	TRBJ2-7	TGTGCCAGCAGTGAAGAGGGACCCCCGGGACTAGTCTTCTCCTACGAGCAGTACTTC	CASSEEGPPGLVFSYEQYF
TRBV18	.	TRBD1	TRBJ2-3	TGTGCCAGCTCACCAGGGCAGGGGGCAGCAGATACGCAGTATTTT	CASSPGQGAADTQYF
TRBV30	.	.	TRBJ2-7	TGTGCCTGGATTAGCACAGGGCTCGAGCAGTACTTC	CAWISTGLEQYF
TRBV14	.	.	TRBJ1-5	TGTGCCAGCAGCCCAGGGTCAGGCAATCAGCCCCAGCATTTT	CASSPGSGNQPQHF
TRBV5-5	.	.	TRBJ1-2	TGTGCCAGCAGATCCGAGTTTCGGGGCTATGGCTACACCTTC	CASRSEFRGYGYTF
TRBV5-4	.	.	TRBJ1-2	TGTGCCAGCAGGATGACAGGACGCACGTATTACTATGGCTACACCTTC	CASRMTGRTYYYGYTF
TRBV19	.	TRBD2	TRBJ2-3	TGTGCCAGTAGGCATAGCGGGAAAGTAGATACGCAGTATTTT	CASRHSGKVDTQYF
TRBV15	.	.	TRBJ1-5	TGTGCCACCAGCGGCTCGCCGGGAACTAATCAGCCCCAGCATTTT	CATSGSPGTNQPQHF
TRBV2	.	.	TRBJ1-5	TGTGCCAGTGTAAAAGTGGGGGACCGTGGGGGGTGGCCCCAGCATTTT	CASVKVGDRGGWPQHF
TRBV4-3	.	.	TRBJ2-7	TGCGCCAGCAGCCAAGGTGGAGGGAAACACGAGCAGTACTTC	CASSQGGGKHEQYF
TRBV19	.	.	TRBJ1-2	TGTGCCAGTAGTAGAGGGACAAGCTATGGCTACACCTTC	CASSRGTSYGYTF
TRBV12-5	.	TRBD2	TRBJ2-1	TGTGCTAGTGGTTTGCCCGCGGGACTAGCGGAATCCCCACGCTCCTACAATGAGCAGTTCTTC	CASGLPAGLAESPRSYNEQFF
TRBV7-2	.	.	TRBJ2-5	TGTGCCAGCAGCCCTCGGGACTGGGCGAAGCCTCAAGAGACCCAGTACTTC	CASSPRDWAKPQETQYF
TRBV4-1	.	.	TRBJ1-2	TGCGCCAGCAGCCCACATTCTCAGTTCTATGGCTACACCTTC	CASSPHSQFYGYTF
TRBV7-8	few	.	TRBJ1-3	TGTGCCAGCAGCGAACGGACAGTTAAGACTGGAAACACCATATATTTT	CASSERTVKTGNTIYF
TRBV7-9	.	TRBD2	TRBJ2-1	TGTGCCAGCAGCTTGGGCTCGATAGCGGGAGGACACTACAATGAGCAGTTCTTC	CASSLGSIAGGHYNEQFF
TRBV6-5	.	TRBD2	TRBJ2-1	TGTGCCAGCAGTTACGGGACTAGCGGGATTGGTGAGCAGTTCTTC	CASSYGTSGIGEQFF
TRBV30	.	TRBD1	TRBJ1-2	TGTGCCTGGAAACCCGGGACAGGGGGTCGAGCTAACTATGGCTACACCTTC	CAWKPGTGGRANYGYTF
TRBV2	.	.	TRBJ2-7	TGTGCCAGCAGTGATCCGGCAGGGGTCTCCTACGAGCAGTACTTC	CASSDPAGVSYEQYF
TRBV2	.	TRBD1	TRBJ1-6	TGTGCCAGCAGGACAGGGACGGCCCGATCACCCCTCCACTTT	CASRTGTARSPLHF
TRBV27	.	.	TRBJ2-3	TGTGCCAGCAGTTTCGGGAGCACAGATACGCAGTATTTT	CASSFGSTDTQYF
TRBV6-5	once	.	TRBJ1-3	TGTGCCAGCATAAGACAAGGTGGAAACACCATATATTTT	CASIRQGGNTIYF
TRBV2	.	.	TRBJ1-2	TGTGCCAGCAGTCCACGATCAGAAATCTATGGCTACACCTTC	CASSPRSEIYGYTF
TRBV5-6	once	TRBD1	TRBJ2-5	TGTGCCAGCAGCTTGGGACAGGGATATTCAGAGACCCAGTACTTC	CASSLGQGYSETQYF
TRBV10-3	.	TRBD2	TRBJ2-1	TGTGCCATCGGCTCTAGCGGGATAGAGCAGTTCTTC	CAIGSSGIEQFF
TRBV4-1	.	.	TRBJ2-7	TGCGCCAGCAGCCAAGTTGCGGGACAGCGATTCTACGAGCAGTACTTC	CASSQVAGQRFYEQYF
TRBV25-1	.	TRBD1	TRBJ2-7	TGTGCCAGCGGACAGGGCCATTACGAGCAGTACTTC	CASGQGHYEQYF
TRBV6-4	.	TRBD2	TRBJ2-3	TGTGCCAGCAGTGAGCGGGGGGGCACAGATACGCAGTATTTT	CASSERGGTDTQYF
TRBV10-3	once	.	TRBJ2-7	TGTGCCATCAGTGAAAGGAGCTCCTACGAGCAGTACTTC	CAISERSSYEQYF
TRBV4-1	.	TRBD2	TRBJ2-1	TGCGCCAGCAGCCAAGTACGCCTAGCGGGAGAGAATGAGCAGTTCTTC	CASSQVRLAGENEQFF
TRBV10-1	.	TRBD2	TRBJ2-7	TGCGCCAGCAGTGAGGGAATAGCGGGAGCTACCTACGAGCAGTACTTC	CASSEGIAGATYEQYF
TRBV6-1	.	TRBD1	TRBJ2-7	TGTGCCAGCAGTGAGAGCTTCTCACAGGGGGCATACGAGCAGTACTTC	CASSESFSQGAYEQYF
TRBV9	.	TRBD1	TRBJ2-7	TGTGCCAGCAGCGCAGAATACAGGGGCGGCTCCTACGAGCAGTACTTC	CASSAEYRGGSYEQYF
TRBV4-1	.	TRBD2	TRBJ2-7	TGCGCCAGCAGCCAAGAACTTCGGCTAAGCGGGGGGGGGTACGAGCAGTACTTC	CASSQELRLSGGGYEQYF
TRBV27	.	.	TRBJ1-2	TGTGCCAGCAGTCGGGACTCCTACGGGGGGAGTGGCTACACCTTC	CASSRDSYGGSGYTF
TRBV2	.	.	TRBJ1-5	TGTGCCAGCAGTGAAGAAACAGGCAATCAGCCCCAGCATTTT	CASSEETGNQPQHF
TRBV7-9	.	TRBD2	TRBJ2-7	TGTGCCAGCAGCTTTAGCGGGACCTCCTACGAGCAGTACTTC	CASSFSGTSYEQYF
TRBV7-2	.	.	TRBJ2-5	TGTGCCAGCAGCTTAAGCGACTATTCAGAGACCCAGTACTTC	CASSLSDYSETQYF
TRBV4-3	.	TRBD1	TRBJ1-3	TGCGCCAGCAGCCAATTTGGGGACAGGGGAAACACCATATATTTT	CASSQFGDRGNTIYF